The present T cell receptor (beta chain) was sequenced within a study of blood T cell repertoires in COVID-19. The CDR3 is made up of 20 amino acids. With 5 bases clipped from V and 4 bases from J, the junction kept 18 bases outside the gene matches. Germline CDR1 and CDR2: GTSNPN and SVGIG (reference sequence). Some clones are missing from TCRdb's copy, which holds only in-frame ones; the method was immunoSEQ multiplex PCR. This table has about 430,000 clones, approximately 90% appearing once. The chain couples TRBV30 to TRBJ2-6; 12 nucleotides match TRBD1. What was sequenced was PBMCs or T cells enriched from blood (not recorded which). The receptor's source is a man younger than 45 who had recovered from COVID-19. CDR3 bases: TGTGCCTGGGGTAACCGGTGGGGACAGGGGGCAACCTCGGGGGCCAACGTCCTGACTTTC. Encoded protein: CAWGNRWGQGATSGANVLTF.